This T cell receptor (beta chain) was sequenced in a study of graft-versus-host responses after intestinal transplantation. Study-level background: All recipients got anti-thymocyte globulin induction, then tacrolimus and steroids for 2 to 4 years. Study-wide results and limits: GvH clones occurred in recipient marrow; some first appeared in ileum or blood.

TCRdb's copy holds only in-frame clones and misses some; the assay was immunoSEQ multiplex PCR. The data hold around 95,000 clones, with more than 75% observed a single time. This clone was picked up one time. Its antigen is undetermined. V lost 0 bases, J lost 4 bases, and 1 base stayed unmatched. Germline CDR1 reads SEHNR; CDR2 reads FQNEAQ (reference sequence). The CDR3 sequence is 14 residues long. The genes are TRBV7-9 and TRBJ2-3; 7 positions agree with TRBD2. The sequences come from unstimulated CD4+ T cells sorted from spleen or lymph node cells, collected before transplant. The TCR comes from a human donor who was the organ donor for an intestinal transplant. In nucleotides, the CDR3 is TGTGCCAGCAGCTTAGCGGGGGGGGCAGATACGCAGTATTTT. Its translation is CASSLAGGADTQYF.